Below, 14 T cell receptor beta chains from the same sample are listed, as sequenced in a study of cytomegalovirus exposure and HLA in healthy donors. The PCR made use of 60 Vbeta and 13 Jbeta primers. Data came from immunoSEQ multiplex PCR; TCRdb stores just in-frame clones and leaves some out. The sample carries about 130,000 clones, around 80% recorded once. Sequences were obtained from PBMCs. Receptor source: a woman aged 45-60 years in good health and CMV-seronegative.

The chain is built from TRBV13 and TRBJ2-1; TRBD2 might be the D (6 bases). Germline V gene sequence: CDR1 PRHDT, CDR2 FYEKMQ (reference sequence). This CDR3 is built from 15 residues. With 3 bases removed from V and 8 bases from J, the gap between germline ends came to 17 bases. Written as DNA, the CDR3 is TGTGCCAGCAGCTTTCTCCGGACTACTACGCATGAGCAGTTCTTC. This sequence encodes CASSFLRTTTHEQFF.

V usage is TRBV5-6 and J usage is TRBJ1-1, with TRBD1 matching 8 bases. This CDR3 comprises 16 residues. V shed 0 bases, J shed 5 bases, and the junction held 9 bases outside the gene matches. Germline CDR1 and CDR2: SGHDT and YYEEEE. The DNA for the CDR3 is TGTGCCAGCAGCTTGGCCCGGGGGACAGGATGGACTGAAGCTTTCTTT. Its translation: CASSLARGTGWTEAFF.

This chain connects TRBV18 to TRBJ2-1; D perhaps matches TRBD2 (5 bases). Germline V gene data show CDR1 as KGHSH and CDR2 as LQKENI. This CDR3 is built from 15 residues. V dropped 3 bases and J dropped 7 bases, with 16 bases sitting between them. For the CDR3, the DNA is TGTGCCAGCTCACCGAGGGTCAAGGATGGGAATGAGCAGTTCTTC. Its translation is CASSPRVKDGNEQFF.

The chain recombines TRBV10-3 with TRBJ2-3; 15 nucleotides line up with TRBD2. The ends lost 6 bases at V and 10 bases at J; junction bases unmatched: 5. This CDR3 is built from 14 residues. The germline gives CDR1 ENHRY, CDR2 SYGVKD. The CDR3: CAIRGGLAGGPQYF. CDR3 sequence (DNA): TGTGCCATCAGGGGAGGACTAGCGGGAGGGCCGCAGTATTTT.

The chain uses TRBV19 and TRBJ1-5; D gene uncertain. The CDR3 sequence is 15 residues long. The V end was cut by 3 bases, the J end by 5 bases, with 14 bases between. Germline lookup yields CDR1 LNHDA and CDR2 SQIVND (reference sequence). The CDR3 bases are TGTGCCAGTAGTATGAGCACAGATGCCTATCAGCCCCAGCATTTT. Its translation: CASSMSTDAYQPQHF.

J is TRBJ2-7 and V is TRBV2; 8 bases match TRBD1. CDR1 is SNHLY, CDR2 FYNNEI, per germline. V gave up 3 bases and J gave up 4 bases; unmatched junction bases: 8. CDR3 length: 15 residues. The CDR3: CASSEQQGAEYEQYF. CDR3 DNA: TGTGCCAGCAGTGAGCAGCAGGGGGCCGAATACGAGCAGTACTTC.

The CDR3 DNA follows: TGTGCCAGCAGCCTACGAGGCGCAGGGGGCACAGATACGCAGTATTTT. This translates into CASSLRGAGGTDTQYF. The V and J genes are TRBV11-3 and TRBJ2-3, with a tentative D call TRBD1 (6 bases). Per germline, CDR1 SGHNT and CDR2 YENEEA. This CDR3 is 16 amino acids long. V dropped 5 bases and J dropped 1 base, with 16 bases sitting between them.

The gene calls are TRBV6-1 and TRBJ1-2, with TRBD1 matching over 8 bases. This CDR3 is built from 14 residues. The germline CDR1 and CDR2 sequences are MNHNS and SASEGT. The V gene end was trimmed by 6 bases and the J gene end by 4 bases; junction bases not matched to a gene: 7. The DNA for the CDR3 is TGTGCCAGCAGCGTACCAGGGGGCGGCTATGGCTACACCTTC. Translated, it gives CASSVPGGGYGYTF.

The V and J genes are TRBV7-9 and TRBJ1-3, with TRBD1 as a possible D gene (6 bases). The CDR3 has 16 amino acids. Looked up from germline, CDR1 is SEHNR and CDR2 is FQNEAQ (reference sequence). V lost 4 bases, J lost 4 bases, and 17 bases lay in between. CDR3 coding DNA: TGTGCCAGCAGCTCGTCAGGGGACCCGGGGGGAAACACCATATATTTT. Translated, it gives CASSSSGDPGGNTIYF. The full variable domain, rest sourced from reference TRBV7-9 and TRBJ1-3, is DTGVSQNPRHKITKRGQNVTFRCDPISEHNRLYWYRQTLGQGPEFLTYFQNEAQLEKSRLLSDRFSAERPKGSFSTLEIQRTEQGDSAMYLCASSSSGDPGGNTIYFGEGSWLTVV.

A few counts support this clone. DNA for the CDR3: TGTGCCACCCGGGACAGTGGGGCCAACACTGAAGCTTTCTTT. It yields the protein CATRDSGANTEAFF. The J gene is TRBJ1-1, the V gene TRBV10-3; 7 nucleotides line up with TRBD1. Germline CDR1 ENHRY, CDR2 SYGVKD. Trimming at V came to 10 bases and at J to 2 bases, leaving 10 bases not matched to a gene. This CDR3 is built from 14 residues.

The chain uses TRBV10-2 and TRBJ2-6, with D possibly matching TRBD2 (6 bases). Germline V gives CDR1 WSHSY, CDR2 SAAADI. The CDR3 totals 17 residues. Trimming took off 6 bases at V and 4 bases at J, with 19 bases between the two ends. The CDR3 region is CASRLAGSQPGANVLTF. CDR3 DNA sequence: TGCGCCAGCAGGCTGGCGGGGTCTCAGCCCGGGGCCAACGTCCTGACTTTC.

CDR3 sequence (DNA): TGCGCCAGCAGCCAAACAGGGGGCAATGAGCAGTTCTTC. It is translated as CASSQTGGNEQFF. This chain uses TRBV4-3 with TRBJ2-1; the match to TRBD1 covers 8 bases. The germline V gene encodes CDR1 LGHNA and CDR2 YSLEER. V shed 2 bases, J shed 6 bases, and the junction held 0 bases outside the gene matches. CDR3 size: 13 residues.

This clone was seen once. The chain carries TRBV30 and TRBJ2-1; 7 positions agree with TRBD2. The J segment lost 4 bases and the V segment lost 2 bases, leaving 5 bases of the junction unmatched. The CDR3 consists of 14 residues. The germline CDR1 and CDR2 sequences are GTSNPN and SVGIG (reference sequence). The chain's CDR3 is CAWSRGRGYNEQFF. CDR3 bases: TGTGCCTGGAGTCGCGGGAGAGGATACAATGAGCAGTTCTTC.

This clone was seen more than once but under ten times. The chain combines TRBV2 with TRBJ1-1, with TRBD1 identical over 7 bases. The V gene end was trimmed by 8 bases and the J gene end by 2 bases; junction bases not matched to a gene: 2. Germline V gene sequence: CDR1 SNHLY, CDR2 FYNNEI. CDR3 length: 12 residues. CDR3 coding DNA: TGTGCCAGCGAAGGGGGCAACACTGAAGCTTTCTTT. Residues: CASEGGNTEAFF. The whole variable domain, remainder taken from reference TRBV2 and TRBJ1-1, is EPEVTQTPSHQVTQMGQEVILRCVPISNHLYFYWYRQILGQKVEFLVSFYNNEISEKSEIFDDQFSVERPDGSNFTLKIRSTKLEDSAMYFCASEGGNTEAFFGQGTRLTVV.